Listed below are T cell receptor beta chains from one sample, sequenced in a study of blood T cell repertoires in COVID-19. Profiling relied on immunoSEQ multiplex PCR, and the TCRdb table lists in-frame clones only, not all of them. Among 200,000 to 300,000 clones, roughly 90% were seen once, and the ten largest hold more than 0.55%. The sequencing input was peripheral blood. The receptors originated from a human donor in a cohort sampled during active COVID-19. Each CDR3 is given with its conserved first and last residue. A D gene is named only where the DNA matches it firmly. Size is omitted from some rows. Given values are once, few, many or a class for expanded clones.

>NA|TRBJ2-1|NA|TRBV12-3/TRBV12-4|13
TGTGCCAGCACCTCGGGAGTTACAAATGAGCAGTTCTTC
CASTSGVTNEQFF
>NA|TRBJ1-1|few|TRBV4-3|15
TGCGCCAGCAGTTACTCAGGTCGAATGGACACTGAAGCTTTCTTT
CASSYSGRMDTEAFF
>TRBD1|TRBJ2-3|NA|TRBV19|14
TGTGCCAGTACGGGGACAGGGGGCACAGATACGCAGTATTTT
CASTGTGGTDTQYF
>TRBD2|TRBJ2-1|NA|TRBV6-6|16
TGTGCCAGCGAAGGGTCGACTAGCGGGAGTAGGTATGAGCAGTTCTTC
CASEGSTSGSRYEQFF
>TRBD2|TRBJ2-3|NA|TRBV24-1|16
TGTGCCACCAGTCATCCGACTAGCGGCGCGGGAGATACGCAGTATTTT
CATSHPTSGAGDTQYF
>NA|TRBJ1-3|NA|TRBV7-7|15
TGTGCTAGCAGCTTAGGGAAGGGGGCTGGAAACACCATATATTTT
CASSLGKGAGNTIYF
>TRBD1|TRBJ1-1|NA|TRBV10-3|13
TGTGCCATCAGTGAGGACAGGGACACTGAAGCTTTCTTT
CAISEDRDTEAFF
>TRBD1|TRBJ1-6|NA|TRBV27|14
TGTGCCAGCACCACACAGGGGCTGGGTTCACCCCTCCACTTT
CASTTQGLGSPLHF
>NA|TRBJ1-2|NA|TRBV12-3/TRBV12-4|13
TGTGCCAGCAGTTCGGACAAGTACTATGGCTACACCTTC
CASSSDKYYGYTF
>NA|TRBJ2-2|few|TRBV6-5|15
TGTGCCAGCAGTTTGGACACAACGAACACCGGGGAGCTGTTTTTT
CASSLDTTNTGELFF
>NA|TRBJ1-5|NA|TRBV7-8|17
TGTGCCAGCAGCTTAGGGCGGTTAGTGGGGGCTTATCAGCCCCAGCATTTT
CASSLGRLVGAYQPQHF
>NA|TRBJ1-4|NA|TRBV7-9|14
TGTGCCAGCAGTCGTCCGACTCAGGGTGAAAAACTGTTTTTT
CASSRPTQGEKLFF
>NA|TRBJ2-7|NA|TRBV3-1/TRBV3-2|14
TGTGCCAGCAGCCAGTGGGCAACCTCCTACGAGCAGTACTTC
CASSQWATSYEQYF
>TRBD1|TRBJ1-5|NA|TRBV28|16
TGTGCCAGCAGTGCCGGACAGGGGGAATTCAATCAGCCCCAGCATTTT
CASSAGQGEFNQPQHF
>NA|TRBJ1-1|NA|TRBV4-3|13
TGCGCCAGCAGCCTCCGCCAGAATAGCGAAGCTTTCTTT
CASSLRQNSEAFF
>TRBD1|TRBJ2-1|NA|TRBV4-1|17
TGCGCCAGCAGCCAGGGACAGGGGAAGGGGTCCTACAATGAGCAGTTCTTC
CASSQGQGKGSYNEQFF